Sequencing of this TCR beta chain was carried out in a study of blood T cell repertoires in COVID-19. The wider study: T cells, B-cell-depleted T cells, or PBMCs supplied cDNA or gDNA.

Sequencing used immunoSEQ multiplex PCR; TCRdb keeps in-frame clones, though not all of them. There are about 180,000 clones in the sample; 82% occur only once, and roughly 10% lies in the top ten. This CDR3 spans 13 amino acids. The V and J ends lost 4 bases and 12 bases, in that order; junction bases with no gene match: 10. Germline V gives CDR1 SGHDT, CDR2 YYEEEE. Sequenced input: peripheral blood. This TCR came from a woman of 80 years or more with active or convalescent COVID-19. V usage is TRBV5-6 and J usage is TRBJ1-1; 9 positions agree with TRBD1. This CDR3 reads CASSVDRGDSTFF. For the CDR3, the DNA is TGTGCCAGCAGCGTGGACAGGGGCGATTCGACTTTCTTT.